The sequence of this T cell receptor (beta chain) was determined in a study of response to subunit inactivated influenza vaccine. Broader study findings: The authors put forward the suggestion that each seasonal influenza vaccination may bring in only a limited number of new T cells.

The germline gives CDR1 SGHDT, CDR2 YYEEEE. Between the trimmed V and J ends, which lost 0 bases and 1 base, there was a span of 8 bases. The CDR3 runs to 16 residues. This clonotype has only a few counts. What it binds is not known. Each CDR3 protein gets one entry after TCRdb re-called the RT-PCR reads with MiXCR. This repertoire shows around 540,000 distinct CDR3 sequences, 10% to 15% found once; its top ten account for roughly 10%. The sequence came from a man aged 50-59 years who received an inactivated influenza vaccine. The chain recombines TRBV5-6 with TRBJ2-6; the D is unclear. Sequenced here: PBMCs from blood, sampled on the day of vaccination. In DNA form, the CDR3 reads TGTGCCAGCAGCTTGGCCTTAGGTTCTGGGGCCAACGTCCTGACTTTC. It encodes CASSLALGSGANVLTF.